This TCR beta chain was documented in a study of technical replicates of blood from a handful of donors. With 1 base clipped from V and 1 base from J, the junction kept 8 bases outside the gene matches. The length of the CDR3 is 18 residues. Germline CDR1 and CDR2: SGHNT and YENEEA. Some clones are missing from TCRdb's copy, which holds only in-frame ones; the method was immunoSEQ multiplex PCR. This sample has some 77,000 clones; more than 85% occur once, and the top ten carry less than 0.4%. The chain combines TRBV11-3 with TRBJ2-1; TRBD2 aligns across 9 bases. The sequence was obtained from a human donor in good health. The sequencing sample was made of T cells isolated from PBMCs. In DNA form, the CDR3 reads TGTGCCAGCAGCTTAGTATGGGGCGGGAGGGGATCCTACAATGAGCAGTTCTTC. It translates to CASSLVWGGRGSYNEQFF.